These 27 T cell receptor beta chains were all obtained from the same sample, sequenced in a study of OX40 agonist ivuxolimab in advanced cancers. Generated by immunoSEQ multiplex PCR, the TCRdb table keeps only in-frame clones and is missing some. Among 1,800 or so clones, around 70% were seen once, and the ten largest hold roughly a third. The material sequenced was CD4+ or CD8+ T cells sorted from blood, taken in a trial of the OX40 agonist ivuxolimab. The receptors originated from an adult with an advanced solid tumor such as melanoma, head and neck, liver or kidney cancer.

The chain recombines TRBV5-3 with TRBJ2-7; D is possibly TRBD1 (6 bases). TRBV5-3 carries the ORF label, with uncertain function. The V gene lost 8 bases and the J gene lost 5 bases, with 20 bases spanning the gap. This CDR3 contains 14 residues. The CDR3: CASRPKTGIHEQYF. The CDR3 DNA is TGTGCCAGCAGACCCAAAACAGGGATCCACGAGCAGTACTTC.

This clone was found a few times. The V gene is TRBV9, the J gene TRBJ1-1; D unresolved. The germline V gene has CDR1 SGDLS and CDR2 YYNGEE. Deletions cut 4 bases from V and 5 bases from J, with 9 bases between. This CDR3 is built from 12 residues. The CDR3 DNA sequence: TGTGCCAGCAGCTTAGTTGGGACTGAAGCTTTCTTT. This codes for CASSLVGTEAFF.

The CDR3 spells CASRQTSGPGGTQYF. The CDR3 nucleotides are TGTGCCAGCAGACAGACTAGCGGGCCTGGGGGTACGCAGTATTTT. The V call is TRBV6-1, the J call TRBJ2-3, with 10 nucleotides matching TRBD2. CDR3 size: 15 residues. V was pared by 6 bases and J by 8 bases, with 11 bases of the junction left unmatched. Germline V CDR1 and CDR2: MNHNS, SASEGT.

The chain has TRBV9 and TRBJ1-1, with TRBD1 matching over 8 bases. This CDR3 has 14 amino acids. The germline V gene encodes CDR1 SGDLS and CDR2 YYNGEE. V gave up 4 bases and J gave up 4 bases; unmatched junction bases: 6. CDR3 coding DNA: TGTGCCAGCAGCTTCGACGACAGGGGCACTGAAGCTTTCTTT. Amino acids: CASSFDDRGTEAFF. The full variable domain, completed using reference TRBV9 and TRBJ1-1, is DSGVTQTPKHLITATGQRVTLRCSPRSGDLSVYWYQQSLDQGLQFLIQYYNGEERAKGNILERFSAQQFPDLHSELNLSSLELGDSALYFCASSFDDRGTEAFFGQGTRLTVV.

This clone has just one count. The gene calls are TRBV5-6 and TRBJ2-4, with 8 nucleotides matching TRBD1. V lost 5 bases, J lost 4 bases, and 5 bases stayed unmatched. This CDR3 region has 14 residues. The germline CDR1 and CDR2 sequences are SGHDT and YYEEEE. CDR3 loop: CASRAWTGKNIQYF. For the CDR3, the DNA is TGTGCCAGCAGAGCTTGGACAGGGAAAAACATTCAGTACTTC.

The chain couples TRBV4-2 to TRBJ2-7; D is unresolved. The CDR3 totals 15 residues. Trimming removed 4 bases from V and 0 bases from J, with 13 bases in between. The germline gives CDR1 LGHNA, CDR2 YNFKEQ. The CDR3 DNA follows: TGTGCCAGCAGCCTCGCCGGATCGAGCTCCTACGAGCAGTACTTC. This gives the protein CASSLAGSSSYEQYF.

This clone was observed a single time. The chain employs TRBV12-5 and TRBJ2-3; 10 bases agree with TRBD2. Germline loops: CDR1 LGHNT, CDR2 FRNRAP. J was trimmed by 6 bases and V by 7 bases; bases with no gene match: 4. The CDR3 spans 13 residues. The CDR3 DNA sequence: TGTGCTAGTGACCCAGCGGGGGGGGATACGCAGTATTTT. It codes for CASDPAGGDTQYF.

CDR3 in DNA: TGCGCCAGCAGCTTCCGGGACAGGGTTATCGACGAGCAGTACTTC. The encoded protein is CASSFRDRVIDEQYF. The chain has TRBV5-1 and TRBJ2-7; TRBD1 agrees at 9 bases. Losses at the gene ends were 2 bases for V and 5 bases for J; bases not matched to a gene: 8. The CDR3 length is 15 residues. CDR1 is SGHRS, CDR2 YFSETQ, per germline.

The V and J genes are TRBV11-2 and TRBJ2-7; D is ambiguous. CDR3 size: 14 residues. Trimming stripped 0 bases from V and 0 bases from J, with 6 bases between. Looked up from germline, CDR1 is SGHAT and CDR2 is FQNNGV. The CDR3 region has the DNA TGTGCCAGCAGCTTAGATGTGGCCTCCTACGAGCAGTACTTC. Translation gives CASSLDVASYEQYF.

This chain joins TRBV5-4 and TRBJ2-7, with D perhaps matching TRBD2 (7 bases). V shed 7 bases and J shed 1 base, with 15 bases lying between them. Germline assignment: CDR1 SGHNT and CDR2 YYREEE (reference sequence). CDR3 length: 14 residues. For the CDR3, the DNA is TGTGCCAGCCGCGGGGGCCCCCGATCCTACGAGCAGTACTTC. This codes for CASRGGPRSYEQYF.

The rearrangement joins TRBV19 to TRBJ1-6; D not certain. The CDR3 has 15 residues. The germline V gene encodes CDR1 LNHDA and CDR2 SQIVND (reference sequence). Trimming pared 5 bases from V and 10 bases from J, leaving 18 bases between. Here the CDR3 reads CASSLLPALGSPLHF. The CDR3 nucleotides are TGTGCCAGTAGTCTACTTCCCGCCCTAGGGTCACCCCTCCACTTT.

The genes are TRBV11-2 and TRBJ2-2, with D uncertain. Germline V gene lookup returns CDR1 SGHAT and CDR2 FQNNGV. There are 15 residues in the CDR3. V dropped 8 bases and J dropped 1 base, with 14 bases sitting between them. CDR3 sequence (DNA): TGTGCCAGCCTTCGGGCCCCCGAGAACACCGGGGAGCTGTTTTTT. This encodes CASLRAPENTGELFF.

The chain recombines TRBV6-1 with TRBJ1-1; D is unresolved. This CDR3 spans 13 amino acids. Trimming left V 7 bases short and J 0 bases short, with 9 bases between. CDR1 MNHNS and CDR2 SASEGT come from the germline V gene. Written as DNA, the CDR3 is TGTGCCAGCAAGGCGCTGATGAACACTGAAGCTTTCTTT. Amino acid sequence: CASKALMNTEAFF.

The table lists this clone with a few counts. The V call is TRBV5-6, the J call TRBJ1-3; D is uncertain. The CDR3 sequence is 15 residues long. V was shortened by 0 bases and J by 0 bases, with 7 bases between the two germline ends. The germline CDR1 and CDR2 sequences are SGHDT and YYEEEE. CDR3 bases: TGTGCCAGCAGCTTGGCGGCTGTCTCTGGAAACACCATATATTTT. Its translation: CASSLAAVSGNTIYF.

This clone was counted a few times. The gene calls are TRBV4-1 and TRBJ1-4; D might be TRBD1 (5 bases). Germline loops: CDR1 MGHRA, CDR2 YSYEKL. The germline V and J ends were trimmed by 0 bases and 8 bases, with 13 bases remaining between them. The CDR3 loop spans 15 amino acids. CDR3 in DNA: TGCGCCAGCAGCCAAGAGGGGACCCAGAGGGAAAAACTGTTTTTT. Translated, it gives CASSQEGTQREKLFF.

This chain uses TRBV6-1 with TRBJ1-4; D uncertain. Germline CDR1 and CDR2: MNHNS and SASEGT. The CDR3 is 15 residues long. Trimming left V 7 bases short and J 4 bases short, with 16 bases between. CDR3: CASTLNYPLNEKLFF. CDR3 nucleotide sequence: TGTGCCAGCACTCTAAACTACCCACTTAATGAAAAACTGTTTTTT.

This clone is termed large. The rearrangement uses TRBV10-3 and TRBJ2-7; possible D gene TRBD2, 6 bases. CDR1 is ENHRY and CDR2 is SYGVKD in the germline V gene. The V end was cut by 11 bases, the J end by 0 bases, with 23 bases between. CDR3 length: 16 residues. The CDR3 reads CAVGFSGVTSSYEQYF. The CDR3 DNA reads TGTGCCGTCGGCTTCTCGGGAGTTACGAGCTCCTACGAGCAGTACTTC.

This chain uses TRBV5-1 with TRBJ2-3; 15 bases fit TRBD2. The CDR3 loop spans 17 amino acids. Germline CDR1 and CDR2: SGHRS and YFSETQ. V lost 3 bases to trimming and J lost 2 bases; unmatched junction nucleotides: 4. In DNA form, the CDR3 reads TGCGCCAGCAGCTCTGGACTAGCGGGGGGGACCACAGATACGCAGTATTTT. This gives the protein CASSSGLAGGTTDTQYF. Complete variable domain (other parts from reference TRBV5-1 and TRBJ2-3): KAGVTQTPRYLIKTRGQQVTLSCSPISGHRSVSWYQQTPGQGLQFLFEYFSETQRNKGNFPGRFSGRQFSNSRSEMNVSTLELGDSALYLCASSSGLAGGTTDTQYFGPGTRLTVL.

The chain combines TRBV10-2 with TRBJ1-4; maybe TRBD1 (6 bases). Trimming removed 7 bases from V and 10 bases from J, with 16 bases in between. The V gene's germline CDR1 is WSHSY and CDR2 SAAADI. The CDR3 runs 13 residues. The CDR3 nucleotides are TGCGCCAGCACAACAGGGTATGATGGAAAACTGTTTTTT. It yields the protein CASTTGYDGKLFF.

CDR3 residues: CASSPGRPGRDYGYTF. Written as DNA, the CDR3 is TGTGCCAGCAGCCCCGGTAGACCAGGGCGTGACTATGGCTACACCTTC. This chain links TRBV7-8 with TRBJ1-2, with D maybe TRBD1 (5 bases). The CDR3 length is 16 residues. Trimming took off 5 bases at V and 3 bases at J, with 19 bases between the two ends. CDR1 and CDR2 (germline): SGHVS, FQNEAQ.

The rearrangement links TRBV5-5 to TRBJ1-6; weak D call: TRBD1 (5 bases). V was trimmed by 3 bases and J by 0 bases, leaving 10 bases between them. The CDR3 loop spans 16 amino acids. Germline V gene data show CDR1 as SGHKS and CDR2 as YYEKEE (reference sequence). In DNA form, the CDR3 reads TGTGCCAGCAGCTCAAAGGGGAGCTCCTATAATTCACCCCTCCACTTT. This codes for CASSSKGSSYNSPLHF. Based on the CDR3 plus reference TRBV5-5 and TRBJ1-6, the full variable domain is DAGVTQSPTHLIKTRGQQVTLRCSPISGHKSVSWYQQVLGQGPQFIFQYYEKEERGRGNFPDRFSARQFPNYSSELNVNALLLGDSALYLCASSSKGSSYNSPLHFGNGTRLTVT.

J is TRBJ1-2 and V is TRBV4-1, with 7 bases lining up with TRBD1. From germline, CDR1 is MGHRA and CDR2 YSYEKL. Trimming removed 0 bases from V and 8 bases from J; junction bases left unmatched: 12. This CDR3 is 16 amino acids long. The chain's CDR3 is CASSQEGGRDGLGYTF. The CDR3 DNA is TGCGCCAGCAGCCAAGAAGGGGGCAGGGACGGTTTGGGCTACACCTTC.

The chain recombines TRBV19 with TRBJ2-7; 8 bases line up with TRBD1. The V segment lost 5 bases and the J segment 9 bases; nucleotides outside the gene matches: 9. This CDR3 is 13 amino acids long. CDR1 is LNHDA, CDR2 SQIVND, per germline (reference sequence). The CDR3 reads CASSLQQGGLQYF. CDR3 sequence (DNA): TGTGCCAGTAGTTTGCAACAGGGGGGATTGCAGTACTTC.

J is TRBJ2-1 and V is TRBV4-1; D is unclear. The V gene lost 0 bases and the J gene lost 11 bases, with 17 bases spanning the gap. Germline V gives CDR1 MGHRA, CDR2 YSYEKL. This CDR3 has 15 amino acids. DNA of the CDR3: TGCGCCAGCAGCCAAGAATCGGTTACACTATCTAAGCAGTTCTTC. Translation gives CASSQESVTLSKQFF.

The chain recombines TRBV27 with TRBJ1-2; no clear D gene. This CDR3 is built from 10 residues. The V gene lost 10 bases and the J gene lost 4 bases, with 7 bases spanning the gap. Germline V CDR1 and CDR2: MNHEY, SMNVEV (reference sequence). CDR3 region: CATGGYGYTF. The CDR3, as DNA: TGTGCCACTGGAGGCTATGGCTACACCTTC.

V usage is TRBV7-8 and J usage is TRBJ1-5; 7 bases are a match to TRBD1. Germline values: CDR1 SGHVS, CDR2 FQNEAQ. The CDR3 loop spans 11 amino acids. With 5 bases clipped from V and 9 bases from J, the junction kept 1 base outside the gene matches. CDR3 in amino acids: CASSAGGPQHF. As DNA, the CDR3 is TGTGCCAGCAGCGCAGGGGGGCCCCAGCATTTT. The variable domain in full, with the rest retrieved from reference TRBV7-8 and TRBJ1-5, is GAGVSQSPRYKVAKRGQDVALRCDPISGHVSLFWYQQALGQGPEFLTYFQNEAQLDKSGLPSDRFFAERPEGSVSTLKIQRTQQEDSAVYLCASSAGGPQHFGDGTRLSIL.

This chain connects TRBV27 to TRBJ2-7; D unresolved. Trimming removed 1 base at V and 2 bases at J, with 18 bases between. The CDR3 runs to 17 residues. The germline V gene encodes CDR1 MNHEY and CDR2 SMNVEV (reference sequence). CDR3 residues: CASSLYPPTGSTYEQYF. The CDR3 bases are TGTGCCAGCAGTTTATACCCACCCACCGGGTCAACCTACGAGCAGTACTTC.